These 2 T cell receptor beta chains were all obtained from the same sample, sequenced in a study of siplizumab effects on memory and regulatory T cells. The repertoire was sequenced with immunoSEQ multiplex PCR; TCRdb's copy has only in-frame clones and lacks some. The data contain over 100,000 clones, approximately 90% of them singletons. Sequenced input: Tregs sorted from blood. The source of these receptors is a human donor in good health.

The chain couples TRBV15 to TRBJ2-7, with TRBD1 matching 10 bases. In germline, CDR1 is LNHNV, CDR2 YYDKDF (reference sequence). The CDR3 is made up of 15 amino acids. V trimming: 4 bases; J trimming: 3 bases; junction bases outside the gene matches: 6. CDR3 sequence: CATSTGGTGDYEQYF. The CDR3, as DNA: TGTGCCACCAGCACTGGGGGGACAGGGGACTACGAGCAGTACTTC.

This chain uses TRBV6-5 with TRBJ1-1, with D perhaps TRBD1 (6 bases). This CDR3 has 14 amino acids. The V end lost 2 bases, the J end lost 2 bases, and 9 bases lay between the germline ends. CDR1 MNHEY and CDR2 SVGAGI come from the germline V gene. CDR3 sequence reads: CASSYGQKNTEAFF. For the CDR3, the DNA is TGTGCCAGCAGTTACGGACAGAAAAACACTGAAGCTTTCTTT.